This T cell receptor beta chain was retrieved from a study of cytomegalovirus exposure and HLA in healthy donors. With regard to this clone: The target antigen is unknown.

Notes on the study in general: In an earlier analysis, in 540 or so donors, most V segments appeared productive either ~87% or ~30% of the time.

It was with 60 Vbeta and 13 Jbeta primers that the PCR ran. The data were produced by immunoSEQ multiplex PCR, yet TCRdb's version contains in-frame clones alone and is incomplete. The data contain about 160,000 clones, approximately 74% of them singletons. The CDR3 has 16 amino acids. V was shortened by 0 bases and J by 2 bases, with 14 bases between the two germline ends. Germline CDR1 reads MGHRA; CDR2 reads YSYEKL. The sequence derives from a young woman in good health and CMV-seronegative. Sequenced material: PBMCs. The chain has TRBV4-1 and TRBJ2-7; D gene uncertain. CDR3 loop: CASSQEFAVTAYEQYF. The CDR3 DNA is TGCGCCAGCAGCCAAGAATTCGCGGTTACGGCCTACGAGCAGTACTTC.